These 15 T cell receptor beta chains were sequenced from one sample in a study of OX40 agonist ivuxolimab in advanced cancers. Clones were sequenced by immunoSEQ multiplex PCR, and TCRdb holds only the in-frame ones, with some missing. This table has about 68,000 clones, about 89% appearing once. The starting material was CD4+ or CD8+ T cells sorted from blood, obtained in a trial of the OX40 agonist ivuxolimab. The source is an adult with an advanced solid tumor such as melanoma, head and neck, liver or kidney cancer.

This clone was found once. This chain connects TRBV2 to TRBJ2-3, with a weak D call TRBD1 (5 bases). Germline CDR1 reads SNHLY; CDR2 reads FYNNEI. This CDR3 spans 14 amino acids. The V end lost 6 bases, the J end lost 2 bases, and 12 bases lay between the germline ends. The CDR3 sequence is CASSRVGPTDTQYF. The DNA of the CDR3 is TGTGCCAGCAGCCGCGTGGGGCCCACAGATACGCAGTATTTT.

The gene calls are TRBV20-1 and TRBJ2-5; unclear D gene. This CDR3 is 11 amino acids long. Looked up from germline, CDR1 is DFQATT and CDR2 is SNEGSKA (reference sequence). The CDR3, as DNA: TGCAGCCCCACGGGTCAAGAGACCCAGTACTTC. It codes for CSPTGQETQYF.

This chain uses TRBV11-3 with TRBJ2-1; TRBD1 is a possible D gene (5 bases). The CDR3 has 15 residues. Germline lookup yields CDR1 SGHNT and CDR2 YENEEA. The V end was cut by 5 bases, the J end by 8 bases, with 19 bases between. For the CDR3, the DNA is TGTGCCAGCAGCCCACGGACAACCAATCTTGATGAGCAGTTCTTC. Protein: CASSPRTTNLDEQFF. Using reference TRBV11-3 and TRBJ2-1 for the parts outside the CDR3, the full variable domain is EAGVVQSPRYKIIEKKQPVAFWCNPISGHNTLYWYLQNLGQGPELLIRYENEEAVDDSQLPKDRFSAERLKGVDSTLKIQPAELGDSAVYLCASSPRTTNLDEQFFGPGTRLTVL.

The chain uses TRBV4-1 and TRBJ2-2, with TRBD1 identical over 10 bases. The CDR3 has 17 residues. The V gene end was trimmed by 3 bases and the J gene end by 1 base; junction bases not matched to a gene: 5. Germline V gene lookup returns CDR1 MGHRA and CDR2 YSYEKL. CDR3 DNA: TGCGCCAGCAGCCAGGACAGGGGGAAAAGGAACACCGGGGAGCTGTTTTTT. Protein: CASSQDRGKRNTGELFF.

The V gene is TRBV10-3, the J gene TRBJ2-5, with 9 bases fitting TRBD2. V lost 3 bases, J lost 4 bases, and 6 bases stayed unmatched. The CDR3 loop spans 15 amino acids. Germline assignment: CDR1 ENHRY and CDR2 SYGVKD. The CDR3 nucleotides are TGTGCCATCAGTGATGGCGGGGGGGCCCCAGAGACCCAGTACTTC. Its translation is CAISDGGGAPETQYF.

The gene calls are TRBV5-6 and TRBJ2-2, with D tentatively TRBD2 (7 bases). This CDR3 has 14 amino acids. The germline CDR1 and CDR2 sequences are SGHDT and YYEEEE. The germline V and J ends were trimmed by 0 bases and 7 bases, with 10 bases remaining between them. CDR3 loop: CASSLAGEGGELFF. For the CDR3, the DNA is TGTGCCAGCAGCTTGGCAGGGGAGGGCGGGGAGCTGTTTTTT.

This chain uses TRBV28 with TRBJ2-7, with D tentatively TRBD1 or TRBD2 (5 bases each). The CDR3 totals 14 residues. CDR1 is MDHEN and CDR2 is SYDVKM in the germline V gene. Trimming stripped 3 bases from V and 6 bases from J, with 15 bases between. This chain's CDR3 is CASSLAPVRGEQYF. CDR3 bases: TGTGCCAGCAGTTTGGCGCCGGTGAGGGGCGAGCAGTACTTC.

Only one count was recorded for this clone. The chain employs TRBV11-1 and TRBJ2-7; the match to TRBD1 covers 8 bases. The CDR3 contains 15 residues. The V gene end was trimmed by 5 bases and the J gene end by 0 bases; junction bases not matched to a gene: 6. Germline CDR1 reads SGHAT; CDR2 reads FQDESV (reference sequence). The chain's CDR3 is CASSAYRGSSYEQYF. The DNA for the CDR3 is TGTGCCAGCAGCGCCTACAGGGGGAGCTCCTACGAGCAGTACTTC.

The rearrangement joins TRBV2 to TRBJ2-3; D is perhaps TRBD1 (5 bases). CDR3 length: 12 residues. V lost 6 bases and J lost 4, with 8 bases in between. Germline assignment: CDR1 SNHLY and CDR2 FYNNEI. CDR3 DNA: TGTGCCAGCAGACCACAGGCAGATACGCAGTATTTT. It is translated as CASRPQADTQYF.

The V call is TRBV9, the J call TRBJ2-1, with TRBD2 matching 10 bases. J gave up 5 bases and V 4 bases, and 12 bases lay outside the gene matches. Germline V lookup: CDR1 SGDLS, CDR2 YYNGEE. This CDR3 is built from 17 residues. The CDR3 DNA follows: TGTGCCAGCAGCATCCGTCCCGTCAGCGGGAGGGACAATGAGCAGTTCTTC. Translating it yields CASSIRPVSGRDNEQFF.

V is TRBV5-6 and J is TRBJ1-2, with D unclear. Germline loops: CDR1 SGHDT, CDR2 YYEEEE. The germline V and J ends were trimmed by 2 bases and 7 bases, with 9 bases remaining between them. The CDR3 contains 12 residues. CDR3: CASSFGGRGYTF. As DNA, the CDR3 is TGTGCCAGCAGCTTCGGTGGGCGTGGCTACACCTTC. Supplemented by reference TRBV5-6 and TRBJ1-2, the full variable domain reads DAGVTQSPTHLIKTRGQQVTLRCSPKSGHDTVSWYQQALGQGPQFIFQYYEEEERQRGNFPDRFSGHQFPNYSSELNVNALLLGDSALYLCASSFGGRGYTFGSGTRLTVV.

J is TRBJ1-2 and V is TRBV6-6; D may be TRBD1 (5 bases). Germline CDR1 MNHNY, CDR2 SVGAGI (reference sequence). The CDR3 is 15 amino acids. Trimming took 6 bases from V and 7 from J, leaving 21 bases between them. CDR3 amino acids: CASSPTGSTTIGYTF. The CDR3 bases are TGTGCCAGCAGCCCTACAGGTTCCACGACCATTGGCTACACCTTC.

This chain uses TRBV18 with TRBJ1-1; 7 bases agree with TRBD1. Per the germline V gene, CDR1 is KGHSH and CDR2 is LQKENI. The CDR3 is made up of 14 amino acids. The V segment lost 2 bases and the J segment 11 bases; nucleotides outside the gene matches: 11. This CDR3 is CASSPGGGMVHAFF. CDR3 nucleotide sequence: TGTGCCAGCTCACCAGGAGGGGGCATGGTTCATGCTTTCTTT.

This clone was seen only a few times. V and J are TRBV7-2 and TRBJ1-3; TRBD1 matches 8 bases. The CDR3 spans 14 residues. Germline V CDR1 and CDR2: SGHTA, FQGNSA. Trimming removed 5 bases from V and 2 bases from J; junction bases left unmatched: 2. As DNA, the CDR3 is TGTGCCAGCAGCACGGACAGGGCTGGAAACACCATATATTTT. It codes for CASSTDRAGNTIYF.

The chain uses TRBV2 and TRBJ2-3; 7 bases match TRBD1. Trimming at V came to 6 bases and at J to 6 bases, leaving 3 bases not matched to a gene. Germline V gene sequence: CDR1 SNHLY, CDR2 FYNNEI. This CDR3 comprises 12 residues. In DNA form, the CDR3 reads TGTGCCAGCAGGCAGACAGGGGATACGCAGTATTTT. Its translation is CASRQTGDTQYF.